The 20 T cell receptor beta chains presented below share a single source sample, sequenced in a study of radiation and T cells in renal cell carcinoma. Repertoires were generated with immunoSEQ multiplex PCR, while TCRdb's copy carries only in-frame clones and drops some. The sample carries some 150,000 clones, 86% recorded once. Time point of the sample: blood 4 weeks post-SBRT, at nephrectomy. This sample's treatment: 15 Gy SBRT to primary tumor, nephrectomy 4 weeks later. The sequenced sample was blood, obtained from a patient whose treatment included radiotherapy and nephrectomy. Receptors originate from a woman aged 45-65 years with renal cell carcinoma.

The CDR3 nucleotides are TGTGCCAGCAGTTTCGGGGGAGGCAGCACTGAAGCTTTCTTT. Residues: CASSFGGGSTEAFF. The J gene is TRBJ1-1, the V gene TRBV28, with a weak D call TRBD1 (5 bases). The CDR3 loop spans 14 amino acids. The germline CDR1 and CDR2 sequences are MDHEN and SYDVKM. The V end lost 3 bases, the J end lost 4 bases, and 12 bases lay between the germline ends. Filled out from reference TRBV28 and TRBJ1-1, the complete variable domain reads DVKVTQSSRYLVKRTGEKVFLECVQDMDHENMFWYRQDPGLGLRLIYFSYDVKMKEKGDIPEGYSVSREKKERFSLILESASTNQTSMYLCASSFGGGSTEAFFGQGTRLTVV.

The chain has TRBV29-1 and TRBJ2-5; D not certain. The DNA end favors TRBJ2-7, so the J call may be wrong. This CDR3 region has 14 residues. Germline lookup yields CDR1 SQVTM and CDR2 ANQGSEA. Here the CDR3 reads CSVDGGGLSYEQYF. The CDR3 DNA reads TGCAGCGTTGATGGCGGCGGCCTCTCCTACGAGCAGTACTTC.

CDR3 DNA: TGTGCCAGTAGTCCACCCGGACTAGCGGGAGGGCTGGGAGATACGCAGTATTTT. Translation gives CASSPPGLAGGLGDTQYF. The genes are TRBV19 and TRBJ2-3, with 15 bases aligning to TRBD2. The CDR3 contains 18 residues. The germline V gene encodes CDR1 LNHDA and CDR2 SQIVND (reference sequence). Trimming took 5 bases from V and 5 from J; bases not matched to a gene: 11.

The chain employs TRBV5-1 and TRBJ2-2, with 9 positions matching TRBD2. Trimming at V came to 4 bases and at J to 3 bases, leaving 25 bases not matched to a gene. This CDR3 contains 22 residues. The germline CDR1 and CDR2 sequences are SGHRS and YFSETQ. CDR3 coding DNA: TGCGCCAGCAGCCCGGGACAGCGGCGGGAGGGCCGGTGGTATTGGGACACCGGGGAGCTGTTTTTT. The encoded protein is CASSPGQRREGRWYWDTGELFF.

The chain joins TRBV19 to TRBJ2-7, with a tentative D call TRBD2 (5 bases). V lost 5 bases, J lost 3 bases, and 11 bases lay in between. The CDR3 extends over 13 amino acids. Germline V lookup: CDR1 LNHDA, CDR2 SQIVND (reference sequence). The CDR3 coding sequence is TGTGCCAGTAGTTCGTCGGCGGGCTACGAGCAGTACTTC. Residues: CASSSSAGYEQYF.

The chain couples TRBV18 to TRBJ2-3; D uncertain. Germline CDR1 is KGHSH and CDR2 is LQKENI. V was shortened by 4 bases and J by 2 bases, with 10 bases between the two germline ends. The CDR3 extends over 14 amino acids. The DNA of the CDR3 is TGTGCCAGCTCACGAGACACCCTCACAGATACGCAGTATTTT. Protein product: CASSRDTLTDTQYF. Variable domain in full (rest from reference TRBV18 and TRBJ2-3): NAGVMQNPRHLVRRRGQEARLRCSPMKGHSHVYWYRQLPEEGLKFMVYLQKENIIDESGMPKERFSAEFPKEGPSILRIQQVVRGDSAAYFCASSRDTLTDTQYFGPGTRLTVL.

V gene TRBV10-2 combines with J gene TRBJ2-5; 8 bases are a match to TRBD2. The junction had 5 bases not matched to a gene; V was cut back by 2 bases and J by 0 bases. The CDR3 sequence is 16 residues long. Germline values: CDR1 WSHSY, CDR2 SAAADI. The CDR3 DNA reads as TGCGCCAGCAGTGAGCCTAGCGGGTTGTACCAAGAGACCCAGTACTTC. It specifies CASSEPSGLYQETQYF.

The genes are TRBV27 and TRBJ2-3; 13 nucleotides align to TRBD2. The CDR3 runs to 17 residues. Per the germline V gene, CDR1 is MNHEY and CDR2 is SMNVEV (reference sequence). Germline trimming cut 6 bases from V and 4 bases from J; bases unmatched to any gene: 10. CDR3 loop: CASSLFGGLAGSDTQYF. The CDR3 DNA is TGTGCCAGCAGCCTATTCGGGGGACTAGCGGGGTCAGATACGCAGTATTTT.

The chain carries TRBV5-1 and TRBJ2-2; perhaps TRBD2 as D (6 bases). Trimming cost V 0 bases and J 5 bases, with 11 bases left between them. This CDR3 has 15 residues. Germline lookup yields CDR1 SGHRS and CDR2 YFSETQ. CDR3 DNA: TGCGCCAGCAGCTTGGGGCCAGGAGGGACCGGGGAGCTGTTTTTT. It encodes CASSLGPGGTGELFF.

The genes are TRBV4-2 and TRBJ2-7; D possibly corresponds to TRBD1 (8 bases). The V gene lost 2 bases and the J gene lost 5 bases, with 10 bases spanning the gap. CDR3 length: 13 residues. The V gene's germline CDR1 is LGHNA and CDR2 YNFKEQ. The CDR3 DNA is TGTGCCAGCAGCCAAACAGGGGGGGACGAGCAGTACTTC. This codes for CASSQTGGDEQYF.

V usage is TRBV30 and J usage is TRBJ2-3; 9 bases fit TRBD1. The CDR3 is 16 amino acids. In germline, CDR1 is GTSNPN, CDR2 SVGIG (reference sequence). The V gene end was trimmed by 0 bases and the J gene end by 4 bases; junction bases not matched to a gene: 8. CDR3 DNA sequence: TGTGCCTGGAGTGTAGGTCACAGGGGGCTCGCAGATACGCAGTATTTT. Residues: CAWSVGHRGLADTQYF.

The chain is built from TRBV27 and TRBJ2-7; TRBD1 matches at 11 bases. V lost 6 bases, J lost 3 bases, and 4 bases stayed unmatched. CDR1 MNHEY and CDR2 SMNVEV come from the germline V gene (reference sequence). The CDR3 has 14 amino acids. The CDR3 loop is CASRAGTGGYEQYF. The CDR3 nucleotides read TGTGCCAGCAGGGCCGGGACAGGGGGCTACGAGCAGTACTTC.

The gene calls are TRBV28 and TRBJ2-7; 7 positions agree with TRBD1. The length of the CDR3 is 13 residues. J gave up 5 bases and V 3 bases, and 4 bases lay outside the gene matches. CDR1 is MDHEN, CDR2 SYDVKM, per germline. CDR3 sequence: CASSFLQGNEQYF. The CDR3 nucleotides are TGTGCCAGCAGTTTTTTACAGGGGAACGAGCAGTACTTC.

The table lists this clone with a few counts. This sample also contains other DNA sequences that code for the same CDR3. This chain connects TRBV19 to TRBJ1-2; no clear D. Germline V gene lookup returns CDR1 LNHDA and CDR2 SQIVND (reference sequence). Trimming left V 0 bases short and J 5 bases short, with 7 bases between. The CDR3 runs to 13 residues. The CDR3 DNA reads TGTGCCAGTAGTATAGACACAGAGTATGGCTACACCTTC. Translating it yields CASSIDTEYGYTF.

The chain has TRBV6-1 and TRBJ1-5; D remains unclear. CDR3 length: 16 amino acids. Trimming stripped 2 bases from V and 1 base from J, with 12 bases between. Germline CDR1 MNHNS, CDR2 SASEGT. CDR3 loop: CASSEFGEWSNQPQHF. The CDR3 DNA follows: TGTGCCAGCAGTGAATTCGGTGAGTGGAGCAATCAGCCCCAGCATTTT.

This sequence joins TRBV7-3 and TRBJ1-1; TRBD1 agrees at 7 bases. Germline V gene lookup returns CDR1 SGHTA and CDR2 FQGTGA. V lost 5 bases to trimming and J lost 10 bases; unmatched junction nucleotides: 4. This CDR3 is built from 11 residues. This CDR3 reads CASSTGERAFF. CDR3 DNA: TGTGCCAGCAGCACAGGGGAAAGAGCTTTCTTT.

The gene calls are TRBV6-4 and TRBJ1-5; unclear D gene. Trimming removed 0 bases from V and 6 bases from J, with 6 bases in between. The CDR3 consists of 13 residues. The germline CDR1 and CDR2 sequences are MRHNA and SNTAGT. CDR3 sequence reads: CASSDSWGQPQHF. The CDR3 region has the DNA TGTGCCAGCAGTGACTCATGGGGTCAGCCCCAGCATTTT.

The chain carries TRBV7-9 and TRBJ2-5; a possible D gene is TRBD2 (5 bases). Deletions cut 5 bases from V and 3 bases from J, with 10 bases between. Germline loops: CDR1 SEHNR, CDR2 FQNEAQ (reference sequence). The CDR3 spans 13 residues. The CDR3: CASSPEVEETQYF. The CDR3 bases are TGTGCCAGCAGCCCGGAGGTGGAAGAGACCCAGTACTTC.

The chain uses TRBV27 and TRBJ1-4, with D tentatively TRBD1 (5 bases). V was trimmed by 4 bases and J by 4 bases, leaving 13 bases between them. CDR1 and CDR2 (germline): MNHEY, SMNVEV (reference sequence). This CDR3 comprises 15 residues. Here the CDR3 reads CASSSGTVGNEKLFF. The DNA for the CDR3 is TGTGCCAGCAGTTCGGGGACGGTTGGTAATGAAAAACTGTTTTTT.

This chain joins TRBV11-3 and TRBJ2-5, with a possible D match to TRBD2 (6 bases). The CDR3 spans 15 residues. Germline V lookup: CDR1 SGHNT, CDR2 YENEEA. Trimming shortened V by 2 bases and J by 8 bases, and 18 bases separated the two germline ends. CDR3: CASSLLGRGVDTQYF. In nucleotides, the CDR3 is TGTGCCAGCAGCTTACTTGGGCGGGGTGTGGACACCCAGTACTTC.